The T cell receptor beta chain described here comes from a study of blood T cell repertoires in COVID-19. V was pared by 1 base and J by 2 bases, with 14 bases between. This CDR3 spans 16 amino acids. Germline loops: CDR1 SGHNT, CDR2 YENEEA. Sequencing used immunoSEQ multiplex PCR; TCRdb keeps in-frame clones, though not all of them. The table lists roughly 110,000 clones, around 89% of them singletons. The chain carries TRBV11-3 and TRBJ1-2; tentative D call: TRBD1 (6 bases). The TCR was taken from a human donor with acute or convalescent COVID-19. The donor label of this sample is uncertain. The material sequenced was peripheral blood. This CDR3 reads CASSLGNTGFNYGYTF. In nucleotides, the CDR3 is TGTGCCAGCAGCTTAGGCAATACAGGGTTCAACTATGGCTACACCTTC. Full variable domain (missing parts from reference TRBV11-3 and TRBJ1-2): EAGVVQSPRYKIIEKKQPVAFWCNPISGHNTLYWYLQNLGQGPELLIRYENEEAVDDSQLPKDRFSAERLKGVDSTLKIQPAELGDSAVYLCASSLGNTGFNYGYTFGSGTRLTVV.